These 12 T cell receptor beta chains were sequenced from one sample in a study of shared clonotypes between healthy human individuals (dated by TCRdb to the early 2020s). Library generation was performed with the immunoSEQ multiplex PCR assay. TCRdb provides this immuneACCESS table in a form limited to in-frame rearrangements. Some clones are lacking; in checked studies, under half of them reflect an unresolved V gene, and why the rest are absent is not known. This sample is represented by approximately 2.5 million clones; roughly 93% of them were singletons. The ten largest make up roughly 0.36% of the sample. Sequences were obtained from naive CD4+ T cells from PBMCs. The sample's cell subset or site label, in plain terms: CD45RA+ positively selected. These receptors came from a man aged 18 to 35 in good health. Some clones in this sample may be carry-over from other donors' samples.

The chain has TRBV6-5 and TRBJ2-7; a possible D gene is TRBD2 (5 bases). The germline V and J ends were trimmed by 0 bases and 3 bases, with 12 bases remaining between them. CDR3 length: 15 residues. Germline V gene sequence: CDR1 MNHEY, CDR2 SVGAGI. CDR3 nucleotide sequence: TGTGCCAGCAGTTACTCGACCCGTGACTACTACGAGCAGTACTTC. Protein: CASSYSTRDYYEQYF.

In the case of this clone: This specimen includes other DNA sequences encoding the same CDR3. The chain uses TRBV5-1 and TRBJ2-1; the D is unclear. CDR1 is SGHRS and CDR2 is YFSETQ in the germline V gene. V was clipped by 0 bases and J by 0 bases, with 10 bases between them. The CDR3 length is 16 residues. Here the CDR3 DNA reads TGCGCCAGCAGCTTGGCAGGCGTAAGCTCCTACAATGAGCAGTTCTTC. Its translation: CASSLAGVSSYNEQFF.

A single count supports this clone. This chain connects TRBV2 to TRBJ1-4; D ambiguous. Deletions cut 7 bases from V and 8 bases from J, with 17 bases between. Per the germline V gene, CDR1 is SNHLY and CDR2 is FYNNEI. The CDR3 runs to 14 residues. The CDR3, as DNA: TGTGCCAGCACCCAACACGGAGGCGGCGAAAAACTGTTTTTT. Translation: CASTQHGGGEKLFF.

The rearrangement links TRBV28 to TRBJ1-4; D ambiguous. CDR1 and CDR2 from the germline V gene are MDHEN and SYDVKM. V was pared by 4 bases and J by 7 bases, with 13 bases between. The CDR3 extends over 14 amino acids. CDR3 region: CASSWAGIGEKLFF. CDR3 bases: TGTGCCAGCAGTTGGGCGGGGATCGGTGAAAAACTGTTTTTT.

The chain combines TRBV9 with TRBJ2-7, with TRBD1 matching over 7 bases. CDR3 length: 14 amino acids. CDR1 is SGDLS, CDR2 YYNGEE, per germline. Losses at the gene ends were 4 bases for V and 2 bases for J; bases not matched to a gene: 6. The CDR3 reads CASSTGTAPYEQYF. The CDR3 coding sequence is TGTGCCAGCAGCACCGGGACAGCTCCCTACGAGCAGTACTTC.

This sequence joins TRBV18 and TRBJ2-3, with a possible D match to TRBD1 (5 bases). CDR3 length equals 15 residues. V lost 4 bases, J lost 1 base, and 12 bases lay in between. Germline CDR1 reads KGHSH; CDR2 reads LQKENI. The CDR3 DNA sequence: TGTGCCAGCTCACTCGCGCGGACACGCACAGATACGCAGTATTTT. As protein: CASSLARTRTDTQYF.

This chain connects TRBV4-2 to TRBJ1-5, with TRBD1 matching 12 bases. The CDR3 has 15 amino acids. In germline, CDR1 is LGHNA, CDR2 YNFKEQ. Losses at the gene ends were 3 bases for V and 6 bases for J; bases not matched to a gene: 3. CDR3 protein: CASSHTGQGAQPQHF. CDR3 sequence (DNA): TGTGCCAGCAGCCACACGGGACAGGGGGCTCAGCCCCAGCATTTT.

This chain links TRBV6-1 with TRBJ2-2; no firm D call. Trimming took 4 bases from V and 6 from J, leaving 12 bases between them. The length of the CDR3 is 14 residues. Germline assignment: CDR1 MNHNS and CDR2 SASEGT. The CDR3, as DNA: TGTGCCAGCAGTGTAAAATGGGTGGCCGGGGAGCTGTTTTTT. Protein product: CASSVKWVAGELFF.

This rearrangement joins TRBV7-9 to TRBJ1-2; possibly TRBD1 for D (5 bases). CDR3 length: 15 amino acids. Germline CDR1 SEHNR, CDR2 FQNEAQ (reference sequence). V dropped 5 bases and J dropped 10 bases, with 23 bases sitting between them. CDR3: CASSPAGLDSGDYTF. CDR3 DNA sequence: TGTGCCAGCAGCCCGGCAGGGCTCGACTCAGGTGACTACACCTTC.

V and J are TRBV5-1 and TRBJ2-1; tentative D call: TRBD2 (5 bases). The CDR3 loop spans 15 amino acids. V was clipped by 0 bases and J by 0 bases, with 7 bases between them. CDR1 SGHRS and CDR2 YFSETQ come from the germline V gene. CDR3 amino acids: CASSLDGLSYNEQFF. The CDR3 nucleotides are TGCGCCAGCAGCTTGGACGGACTCTCCTACAATGAGCAGTTCTTC.

This clone appeared a single time. V and J are TRBV25-1 and TRBJ2-7; TRBD2 matches at 8 bases. Germline CDR1 and CDR2: MGHDK and SYGVNS. Unmatched junction bases numbered 4, after V lost 1 base and J lost 2 bases. This CDR3 region has 15 residues. CDR3 in DNA: TGTGCCAGCAGTGAATCGGTACTAGCGGCCTACGAGCAGTACTTC. Translated, it gives CASSESVLAAYEQYF.

CDR3 residues: CASSTGTSGSNEQFF. CDR3 DNA sequence: TGTGCCAGCAGCACGGGGACTAGCGGGAGTAATGAGCAGTTCTTC. The chain links TRBV7-3 to TRBJ2-1, with 14 bases identical to TRBD2. V gave up 5 bases and J gave up 7 bases; unmatched junction bases: 4. CDR3 length: 15 amino acids. Germline CDR1 SGHTA, CDR2 FQGTGA. The full variable domain, in which reference TRBV7-3 and TRBJ2-1 provide the parts outside the CDR3, is GAGVSQTPSNKVTEKGKYVELRCDPISGHTALYWYRQSLGQGPEFLIYFQGTGAADDSGLPNDRFFAVRPEGSVSTLKIQRTERGDSAVYLCASSTGTSGSNEQFFGPGTRLTVL.